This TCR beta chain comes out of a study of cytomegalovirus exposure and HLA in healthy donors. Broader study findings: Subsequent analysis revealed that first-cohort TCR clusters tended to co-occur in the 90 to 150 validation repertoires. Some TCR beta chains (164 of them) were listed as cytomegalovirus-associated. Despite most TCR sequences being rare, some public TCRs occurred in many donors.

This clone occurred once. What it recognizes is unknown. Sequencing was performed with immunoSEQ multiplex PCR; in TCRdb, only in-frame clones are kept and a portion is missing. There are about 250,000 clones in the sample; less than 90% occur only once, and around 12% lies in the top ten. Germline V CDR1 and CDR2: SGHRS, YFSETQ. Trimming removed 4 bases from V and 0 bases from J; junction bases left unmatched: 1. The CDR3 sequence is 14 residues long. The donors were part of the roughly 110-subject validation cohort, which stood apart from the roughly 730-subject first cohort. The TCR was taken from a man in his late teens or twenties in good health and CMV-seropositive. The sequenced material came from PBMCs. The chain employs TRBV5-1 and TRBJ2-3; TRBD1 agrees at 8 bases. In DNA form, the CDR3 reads TGCGCCAGCAGCCGGGACAGGAGCACAGATACGCAGTATTTT. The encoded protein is CASSRDRSTDTQYF.